The 5 T cell receptor beta chains in this list originate from one sample, sequenced in a study of metastatic and nonmetastatic thyroid tumors. MiXCR was used by TCRdb to re-call the PCR reads. The table shows roughly 13,000 clones, with under 30% occurring only once. Thyroid surgery was preceded by no treatment in any patient. Sequencing input: tumor tissue. These receptors came from a female donor with papillary thyroid cancer or a benign thyroid nodule (not recorded which). Some clones in this sample may be carry-over from other donors' samples.

V gene TRBV20-1 combines with J gene TRBJ2-7; 8 bases are shared with TRBD2. The CDR3 runs 14 residues. Germline V gene lookup returns CDR1 DFQATT and CDR2 SNEGSKA (reference sequence). V gave up 6 bases and J gave up 3 bases; unmatched junction bases: 10. Here the CDR3 DNA reads TGCAGTGCCGGCAGCGGGAGAGGGAACTACGAGCAGTACTTC. This translates into CSAGSGRGNYEQYF.

This clone has more than one count but fewer than ten. Sequence at one end of the junction differs from germline and may be a read error. The CDR3 here is CDTSRDRLTNQHQHF. The CDR3 DNA reads TGTGACACCAGCAGAGATCGACTTACCAATCAGCACCAGCATTTT. The chain combines TRBV15 with TRBJ1-5, with D unclear. This CDR3 contains 15 residues. Germline lookup yields CDR1 LNHNV and CDR2 YYDKDF (reference sequence).

The chain links TRBV5-1 to TRBJ2-6; TRBD1 or TRBD2 may be the D gene (5 bases each). This CDR3 comprises 16 residues. V was cut by 0 bases and J by 4 bases, with 11 bases left in between. Germline V gene sequence: CDR1 SGHRS, CDR2 YFSETQ. The CDR3 region has the DNA TGCGCCAGCAGCTTGGTGGGTGGGACGGGGGCCAACGTCCTGACTTTC. Encoded protein: CASSLVGGTGANVLTF.

By share, this clone ranks as medium-sized. This rearrangement joins TRBV27 to TRBJ2-5, with D unclear. CDR3 length equals 14 residues. The germline CDR1 and CDR2 sequences are MNHEY and SMNVEV (reference sequence). With 4 bases removed from V and 2 bases from J, the gap between germline ends came to 11 bases. In DNA form, the CDR3 reads TGTGCCAGCAGTTCCCCCGGCAGGCAAGAGACCCAGTACTTC. Its protein is CASSSPGRQETQYF.

V gene TRBV4-1 combines with J gene TRBJ2-3; D is unresolved. Germline assignment: CDR1 MGHRA and CDR2 YSYEKL. This CDR3 spans 14 amino acids. V gave up 0 bases and J gave up 5 bases, with 9 bases separating them. The CDR3 protein is CASSQERGGDTQYF. DNA for the CDR3: TGCGCCAGCAGCCAAGAGAGAGGTGGAGATACGCAGTATTTT.